These T cell receptor beta chains were read from a single sample in a study of cytomegalovirus exposure and HLA in healthy donors. Method: immunoSEQ multiplex PCR; TCRdb's copy keeps in-frame clones and lacks some. The repertoire table contains about 130,000 clones. The sample was PBMCs. These receptor sequences come from a man aged 18-30 years in good health and CMV-seronegative. Both conserved end residues are part of each CDR3. The order of the fields is D gene, V gene, J gene, CDR3 DNA, CDR3 protein. D genes are given only for firm matches.

>NA|TRBV4-1|TRBJ2-3
TGCGCCAGCAGCCGGGCTAGCGATGATACGCAGTATTTT
CASSRASDDTQYF
>TRBD1|TRBV28|TRBJ2-5
TGTGCCAGCAGTCCTCGGACAGGACGAACGTGGGAGACCCAGTACTTC
CASSPRTGRTWETQYF
>TRBD1|TRBV15|TRBJ1-4
TGTGCCACCAGCAGAGAGGCAGGGGGTGGAGAAAAACTGTTTTTT
CATSREAGGGEKLFF
>TRBD2|TRBV19|TRBJ2-3
TGTGCCAGTAGTTACCGACTAGCGGGGGAACTTACAGATACGCAGTATTTT
CASSYRLAGELTDTQYF
>NA|TRBV19|TRBJ2-2
TGTGCCAGTAGTATAACAGGTCAATCCGGGGAGCTGTTTTTT
CASSITGQSGELFF
>NA|TRBV19|TRBJ1-1
TGTGCCAGTAGTAGAGTTCGAGGTGGTGAAGCTTTCTTT
CASSRVRGGEAFF
>NA|TRBV5-1|TRBJ2-1
TGCGCCAGCAGCTGGGGACTGGAGACTTACAATGAGCAGTTCTTC
CASSWGLETYNEQFF
>NA|TRBV21-1|TRBJ1-1
TGTGCCAGCAGCAAAGAGTCAGGGGGCACTGAAGCTTTCTTT
CASSKESGGTEAFF
>NA|TRBV10-1|TRBJ2-1
TGCGCCAGCAGTGATCCAAGCGGGCCTTACAATGAGCAGTTCTTC
CASSDPSGPYNEQFF
>NA|TRBV6-4|TRBJ2-1
TGTGCCAGCAACATGGGGCGGCAGTACAATGAGCAGTTCTTC
CASNMGRQYNEQFF
>TRBD1|TRBV5-1|TRBJ1-5
TGCGCCAGCAGCTTTACAGGGGGAAGCAATCAGCCCCAGCATTTT
CASSFTGGSNQPQHF
>TRBD2|TRBV18|TRBJ2-1
TGTGCCAGCTCAGAAGTACTAGCGGGAGGTGGGGAGCAGTTCTTC
CASSEVLAGGGEQFF
>TRBD1|TRBV28|TRBJ2-5
TGTGCCAGCAGTTCAAGGAAACAGGGGGCTGGAGAGACCCAGTACTTC
CASSSRKQGAGETQYF
>TRBD2|TRBV7-9|TRBJ2-7
TGTGCCAGCAGCCTTAGCGGGAGTGTGTACGAGCAGTACTTC
CASSLSGSVYEQYF
>NA|TRBV20-1|TRBJ2-7
TGCAGGGCTGGCGCGGACGAGCAGTACTTC
CRAGADEQYF
>NA|TRBV5-1|TRBJ1-1
TGCGCCAGCAGTCCCACAGGCCCCAACACTGAAGCTTTCTTT
CASSPTGPNTEAFF
>NA|TRBV5-5|TRBJ2-6
TGTGCCAGCAGCTTGCTTCCTGGTAGTACTGGGGCCAACGTCCTGACTTTC
CASSLLPGSTGANVLTF
>TRBD2|TRBV5-1|TRBJ2-5
TGCGCCAGCAGCTTAGTCCCAGCGGGGGGTCAAGAGACCCAGTACTTC
CASSLVPAGGQETQYF
>NA|TRBV6-5|TRBJ1-5
TGTGCCAGCAGTCCACAGGGCCCGAATCAGCCCCAGCATTTT
CASSPQGPNQPQHF
>TRBD2|TRBV4-1|TRBJ2-7
TGCGCCAGCAGCCACCCGGGGGGGGGAGAGCAGTACTTC
CASSHPGGGEQYF
>TRBD1|TRBV10-1|TRBJ2-1
TGCGCCAGCAGTGACAATACAGGGGTCCCCCACAATGAGCAGTTCTTC
CASSDNTGVPHNEQFF
>TRBD1|TRBV7-9|TRBJ1-3
TGTGCCAGCAGCGGGTACAGGGGGGGCTCTGGAAACACCATATATTTT
CASSGYRGGSGNTIYF
>NA|TRBV5-1|TRBJ2-7
TGCGCCAGCAGCTTGGTAGGGCCTCAGAGGGTCGAGCAGTACTTC
CASSLVGPQRVEQYF
>TRBD1|TRBV7-3|TRBJ2-2
TGTGCCAGCAGCCCCGACAGGGGAGGAACCGGGGAGCTGTTTTTT
CASSPDRGGTGELFF
>TRBD2|TRBV19|TRBJ2-3
TGTGCCAGTAGTATAGGCGGGAGAGCAGATACGCAGTATTTT
CASSIGGRADTQYF
>NA|TRBV11-2|TRBJ1-1
TGTGCCACTTCCCTGACGGGAGGGAACACTGAAGCTTTCTTT
CATSLTGGNTEAFF
>NA|TRBV7-9|TRBJ2-5
TGTGCCAGCAGCTTACCCGAGAGAGGACAGGAGACCCAGTACTTC
CASSLPERGQETQYF
>NA|TRBV19|TRBJ1-3
TGTGCCAGTAGTATAGATCGGCGGGGTAATGACGGCAAACCACCCTCCTCTGGAAACACCATATATTTT
CASSIDRRGNDGKPPSSGNTIYF
>NA|TRBV18|TRBJ2-3
TGTGCCAGCTCACCACCCGCGGCAGATACGCAGTATTTT
CASSPPAADTQYF
>NA|TRBV7-9|TRBJ2-1
TGTGCCAGCAGCGGGGGGGCGGAATCCTACAATGAGCAGTTCTTC
CASSGGAESYNEQFF
>NA|TRBV29-1|TRBJ1-5
TGCAGCGTTCTTACAGGCAATCAGCCCCAGCATTTT
CSVLTGNQPQHF
>TRBD2|TRBV9|TRBJ2-1
TGTGCCAGCAGCGGGACTAGCGGGAGGGTAAATGAGCAGTTCTTC
CASSGTSGRVNEQFF
>NA|TRBV10-2|TRBJ1-2
TGCGCCAGCAGTGATCTCCAGGGGTATGGCTACACCTTC
CASSDLQGYGYTF
>NA|TRBV29-1|TRBJ2-7
TGCAGCGCCCACACGAGACTCGCCTACGAGCAGTACTTC
CSAHTRLAYEQYF
>NA|TRBV18|TRBJ1-2
TGTGCCAGCTCACAGGGAGAGGACTATGGCTACACCTTC
CASSQGEDYGYTF
>NA|TRBV15|TRBJ1-5
TGTGCCACCAGCAGAGCAAATAGCAATCAGCCCCAGCATTTT
CATSRANSNQPQHF
>NA|TRBV5-5|TRBJ1-1
TGTGCCAGCAGCCCACGTGGACGGACAAACACTGAAGCTTTCTTT
CASSPRGRTNTEAFF
>TRBD2|TRBV10-3|TRBJ2-1
TGTGCCACTCGGACTAGCCCACTCCTGGCCCTCAATGAGCAGTTCTTC
CATRTSPLLALNEQFF
>TRBD1|TRBV6-1|TRBJ2-7
TGTGCCAGCACCTCAGTAGGGACAGTTGCCTACGAGCAGTACTTC
CASTSVGTVAYEQYF
>TRBD1|TRBV5-1|TRBJ2-1
TGCGCCAGCAGCTGGGACAGGAGCCTCAACAATGAGCAGTTCTTC
CASSWDRSLNNEQFF
>NA|TRBV19|TRBJ2-3
TGTGCCAGTAGTATCGAAAGACAGGCCATACCAGATACGCAGTATTTT
CASSIERQAIPDTQYF
>TRBD1|TRBV25-1|TRBJ2-7
TGTGCCAGCAGTGAGGGGACAGGTATCTACGAGCAGTACTTC
CASSEGTGIYEQYF
>NA|TRBV4-1|TRBJ1-4
TGCGCCAGCAGCCAACAATTGGGGGGAAAACTGTTTTTT
CASSQQLGGKLFF
>NA|TRBV28|TRBJ1-2
TGTGCCAGCAGTCTTAACTATGGCTACACCTTC
CASSLNYGYTF
>TRBD2|TRBV5-1|TRBJ2-1
TGCGCCAGCAGCTTGAGTTCTAGCGGAGGATTGGGGGGTGAGCAGTTCTTC
CASSLSSSGGLGGEQFF
>NA|TRBV4-1|TRBJ1-1
TGCGCCAGCAGCCAAGACCTTTCCACTGAAGCTTTCTTT
CASSQDLSTEAFF
>NA|TRBV10-2|TRBJ2-7
TGCGCCAGCAGTGAGAGGACTATCTACGAGCAGTACTTC
CASSERTIYEQYF
>TRBD1|TRBV7-8|TRBJ1-1
TGTGCCAGCAGCTTACCGGGACAGGGAGGAACTGAAGCTTTCTTT
CASSLPGQGGTEAFF
>TRBD1|TRBV27|TRBJ1-2
TGTGCCAGCAGTCCGTCAGGAGGGGGCGCGAGTGGCTACACCTTC
CASSPSGGGASGYTF
>TRBD1|TRBV7-2|TRBJ2-7
TGTGCCAGCAGCTTAAGGTGGGCAGGGGGCAGCTACGAGCAGTACTTC
CASSLRWAGGSYEQYF
>NA|TRBV29-1|TRBJ2-7
TGCAGCGTTTGGACTACCTACGAGCAGTACTTC
CSVWTTYEQYF
>TRBD2|TRBV5-1|TRBJ2-1
TGCGCCAGCAGCTCACCAGCGGGAGGGCCTTTTACTAGGTCCTACAATGAGCAGTTCTTC
CASSSPAGGPFTRSYNEQFF
>NA|TRBV18|TRBJ1-1
TGTGCCAGCTCGCCGACAAAAATCTCGCCGAACACTGAAGCTTTCTTT
CASSPTKISPNTEAFF
>TRBD1|TRBV13|TRBJ1-6
TGTGCCAGCAGCTCGACAGGGGGTGGTAATTCACCCCTCCACTTT
CASSSTGGGNSPLHF